This TCR beta chain came from a study of response to subunit inactivated influenza vaccine. Overall study findings and caveats: There was a suggestion from the authors that each seasonal influenza vaccination recruits few new T cells.

A single record per CDR3 protein comes from TCRdb applying MiXCR to the RT-PCR reads. The sample lists over 800,000 distinct CDR3 sequences, 21% occurring once. This clonotype was observed a handful of times. Antigen specificity is unknown. The TCR originated in a middle-aged man who received an inactivated influenza vaccine. Sequenced here: PBMCs from blood, sampled 5 days after vaccination.

DNA for the CDR3: TGTGCCAGCAGAAAGGGACTAGCGGTTAGCTCCTACGAGCAGTACTTC. Translating gives CASRKGLAVSSYEQYF. The chain is built from TRBV27 and TRBJ2-7; 11 bases agree with TRBD2. CDR1 MNHEY and CDR2 SMNVEV come from the germline V gene (reference sequence). The ends lost 6 bases at V and 0 bases at J; junction bases unmatched: 7. There are 16 residues in the CDR3.